These 3 T cell receptor beta chains originate from one sample sequenced in a study of a mutant IDH1 vaccine in newly diagnosed glioma. Here immunoSEQ multiplex PCR was the method, and the copy in TCRdb shows in-frame clones only, minus some. Seen here are under 65,000 clones, approximately 80% observed once, and the top ten hold 15% to 25%. Time point indicated: baseline, week 1 (first vaccination visit). Sample treatment: pre-vaccination baseline after standard-of-care therapy. This specimen consisted of PBMCs, obtained from a glioma patient treated with radiotherapy, temozolomide or both. The receptors stem from a man between 18 and 35 years old with glioma.

The chain has TRBV7-9 and TRBJ2-1; a possible D gene is TRBD2 (6 bases). The germline V gene has CDR1 SEHNR and CDR2 FQNEAQ (reference sequence). The CDR3 is 13 residues long. V lost 6 bases to trimming and J lost 9 bases, with 15 bases between them. The CDR3 is CASRSSGGGEQFF. CDR3 coding DNA: TGTGCCAGCAGAAGTAGCGGCGGCGGTGAGCAGTTCTTC.

This clone was counted only a few times. The chain has TRBV30 and TRBJ1-2; unclear D gene. The V and J ends lost 2 bases and 6 bases respectively, with 7 bases between them. CDR3 size: 11 residues. Germline lookup yields CDR1 GTSNPN and CDR2 SVGIG (reference sequence). The CDR3, as DNA: TGTGCCTGGAGTCAGAGGCATGGCTACACCTTC. Amino acids: CAWSQRHGYTF. Full variable domain (rest looked up from reference TRBV30 and TRBJ1-2): SQTIHQWPATLVQPVGSPLSLECTVEGTSNPNLYWYRQAAGRGLQLLFYSVGIGQISSEVPQNLSASRPQDRQFILSSKKLLLSDSGFYLCAWSQRHGYTFGSGTRLTVV.

V usage is TRBV4-3 and J usage is TRBJ1-5; D is uncertain. CDR3 length: 15 residues. The germline V and J ends were trimmed by 0 bases and 1 base, with 7 bases remaining between them. The germline CDR1 and CDR2 sequences are LGHNA and YSLEER. DNA for the CDR3: TGCGCCAGCAGCCAAGAGGTTGCGAGCAATCAGCCCCAGCATTTT. Translating it yields CASSQEVASNQPQHF.